This T cell receptor (beta chain) was identified during a study of long-term antiretroviral therapy in people with HIV (dated by TCRdb to between 2021 and 2024). The study in broad terms: The earliest samples were collected approximately a decade before the 2015 WHO recommendation for immediate ART, a period when ART was typically delayed until CD4 counts fell. Among the approximately 27 participants with HIV, about a dozen were female. No cross-contamination during QIAcube processing was seen in test extractions of a monoclonal T-cell line run alongside about 33 polyclonal samples. A retrospective serial study tested whether ART initiation and durable HIV suppression were associated with changes in peripheral blood TRB repertoire composition and diversity. From fewer than 35 adults with confirmed HIV infection, the cohort provided fewer than 200 cryopreserved PBMC samples, gathered serially across a mean of roughly 6 years (range 1-12). The full study reports these points: Inferences about post-ART repertoire changes are limited because no data were available on ART adherence, viral resistance or therapy changes. Narrower CDR3 length ranges were observed in HIV repertoires than in controls, and an antigen-experienced repertoire with only a slight naive shift after ART was suggested by the network structure. The repertoire was dominated across all time points by expanded TRB clones identified before ART initiation, although this dominance was seen to fluctuate and to decrease in many PLHIV after ART. The samples span the years 2004 to 2017, and the ART regimens used at that time may not be as effective as current regimens. Limited PBMC availability meant only the TCR beta chain was sequenced, without alpha chain pairing. ART initiation was associated with a significant increase in TRB diversity, but diversity stayed significantly below transplant donor controls even after long-term ART. Because pre-ART samples had limited cell numbers, profiling was done on unsorted PBMC rather than on sorted CD4+ and CD8+ T cells.

To note about this clone: Its recognized antigen is unknown. No much larger clone exists at a distance of one base, and base qualities are not known.

The immunoSEQ hsTCRB v3.0 assay was used at survey level resolution to sequence the TRB variable region. The targeted TRB sequencing depth was 40,000-50,000 T-cell genomes per sample. An Illumina MiSeq with a v3 150-cycle kit was used to sequence the pooled TRB libraries. In the source study's methods: Repertoire analysis was performed in R inside a reproducible Nextflow workflow that covered QC, data transformation and analysis. LymphoSeq2, an R package for exploring AIRR-Seq data, was used to implement custom analyses. A few samples yielding fewer than 5000 total TRB sequences were excluded, leaving about 190 analyzed HIV repertoires. Of the approximately 190 retained HIV repertoires, 55 to 60 were collected before and around 130 after ART initiation. Each repertoire was downsampled to 5000 TRB nucleotide sequences, and summary statistics were averaged across 100 downsampling iterations. TRB sequences were retained for analysis only if CDR3 regions of at least seven amino acids were present. A Shannon entropy-derived clonality score and the Gini coefficient were used to measure diversity. In the repertoire networks, any two of the top 5000 CDR3 amino acid sequences were linked whenever the two sequences differed by an edit distance of one. GLIPH2 predicted antigen specificity groups and MHC restriction for TRB CDR3 amino acid sequences. Known CMV, EBV, HIV or tissue antigen associations were flagged by matching CDR3 amino acid sequences against VDJdb and McPAS-TCR. Pre-ART, post-ART and control groups were compared with Wilcoxon signed-rank tests and Holm-Bonferroni correction. The clones in this table, taken by TCRdb from immuneACCESS, are in-frame only. Not every clone is retained; where verified, under half of the shortfall comes from an unresolved V gene, and the cause of the rest is unknown. The V and J calls and clone size were taken over from that table, and D and trimming were inferred from the DNA. The sample records over 15,000 clones, about four fifths of which are singletons. The ten largest account for about 6.8% of the sample.

To be included, a participant needed at least one PBMC sample from before ART initiation plus at least two post-ART samples. Treatment was received in the United States of America by all participants with HIV. Cryopreserved samples of roughly 0.95-10 million PBMC were thawed and washed before DNA extraction. At the time of the earliest PBMC sample, participants with HIV were aged between roughly 20 and 60 years. PBMC samples from each participant spanned 1-4 timepoints before ART initiation and 2-8 timepoints after ART initiation, with a median of 7 samples. Serial HIV viral load, CD4+ T-cell count, ART history and demographic data were obtained for every participant. A Qiagen kit on a QIAcube was used to extract genomic DNA from unsorted PBMC, with samples processed in batches of 12. The sequence came from a man between 18 and 29 years old with HIV. Specimen: unsorted PBMCs, collected at the start of antiretroviral therapy, before treatment.

For the CDR3, the sequence is CASSYFRGTEAFF. At the DNA level, the sequence is TGTGCCAGCAGTTACTTCAGGGGCACTGAAGCTTTCTTT. The chain links TRBV6-5 with TRBJ1-1; the best D guess is TRBD1, with 6 bases matching. At the junction V is shortened by 1 base and J by 4 bases, with 7 bases in between. The CDR3 holds 13 amino acids from the cysteine to the phenylalanine. Only the CDR3 part of the read is kept: 39 bases, read in frame from the first base. Looking up the germline V gene yields CDR1 MNHEY and CDR2 SVGAGI.